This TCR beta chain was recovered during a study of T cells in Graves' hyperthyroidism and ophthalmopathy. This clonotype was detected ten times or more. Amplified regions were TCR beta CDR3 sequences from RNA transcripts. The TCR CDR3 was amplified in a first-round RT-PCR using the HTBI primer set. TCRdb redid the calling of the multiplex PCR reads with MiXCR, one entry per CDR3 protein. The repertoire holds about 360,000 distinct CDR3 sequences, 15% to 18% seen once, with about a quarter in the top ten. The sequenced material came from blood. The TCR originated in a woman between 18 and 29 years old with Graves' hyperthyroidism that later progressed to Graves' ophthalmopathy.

The CDR3 reads CASTIRGQGWGEQFF. The CDR3, as DNA: TGTGCCAGCACCATCCGGGGACAGGGGTGGGGTGAGCAGTTCTTC. V gene TRBV28 combines with J gene TRBJ2-1; 10 nucleotides agree with TRBD1. The V gene's germline CDR1 is MDHEN and CDR2 SYDVKM. The CDR3 has 15 amino acids. V trimming: 7 bases; J trimming: 9 bases; junction bases outside the gene matches: 12.